This T cell receptor (beta chain) appears in the sequencing data of a study of cytomegalovirus exposure and HLA in healthy donors. This clone was counted a single time. PCR amplification relied on 60 Vbeta primers (plus 13 Jbeta primers). Measured with immunoSEQ multiplex PCR; TCRdb has only the in-frame clones, and not every one. This sample has 150,000 to 200,000 clones, with 65% to 85% found just once. The specimen sequenced was PBMCs. This clonotype originated in a girl between 10 and 17 years old in good health and CMV-seropositive.

The CDR3 is CASSPLGGPANEQFF. CDR3 sequence (DNA): TGTGCCAGCAGCCCGCTCGGGGGGCCCGCCAATGAGCAGTTCTTC. The V call is TRBV4-2, the J call TRBJ2-1, with a tentative D call TRBD2 (7 bases). The CDR3 contains 15 residues. The ends were cut back, 4 bases at V and 6 bases at J, with 16 bases in the middle. Germline V gene sequence: CDR1 LGHNA, CDR2 YNFKEQ.